The rows below give T cell receptor beta chains drawn from one sample of a study of blood T cell repertoires in COVID-19. Assay: immunoSEQ multiplex PCR; the TCRdb copy retains only in-frame clones and omits some. Among tens of thousands of clones listed, 90% were seen once. Sample: peripheral blood. The receptors derive from a human donor in a cohort sampled during active COVID-19. Each CDR3 is given with its conserved first and last residue. Fields, in order: CDR3 length, V gene, J gene, CDR3 protein.

13	TRBV3-1/TRBV3-2	TRBJ1-1	CASSQIGGGEAFF
16	TRBV4-1	TRBJ1-2	CASSQEGPGVNYGYTF
16	TRBV1	TRBJ1-4	CTSLHRPGTETEKLFF
16	TRBV6-6	TRBJ1-3	CASSYSAVNSGNTIYF
15	TRBV10-3	TRBJ1-1	CAISERTGMNTEAFF
16	TRBV4-1	TRBJ1-5	CASSQDLGGSNQPQHF
19	TRBV7-8	TRBJ2-7	CASTPLVAGGAGTPVEQYF
14	TRBV18	TRBJ2-7	CASSPLAGFVEQYF
16	TRBV5-1	TRBJ2-3	CASSSAQTSVTDTQYF
15	TRBV29-1	TRBJ2-7	CSVEERQTSSYEQYF
14	TRBV7-9	TRBJ1-6	CASSFSGADSPLHF
15	TRBV28	TRBJ1-4	CASSRRTATNEKLFF
16	TRBV18	TRBJ2-3	CASSRGASGSGDTQYF
14	TRBV10-3	TRBJ1-1	CAIKEGGRDTEAFF
12	TRBV14	TRBJ2-5	CASSLTGETQYF
13	TRBV18	TRBJ2-7	CASGAGIDYEQYF
11	TRBV28	TRBJ2-7	CAAGRSYEQYF
13	TRBV2	TRBJ1-3	CASNRYSGNTIYF
14	TRBV10-3	TRBJ2-2	CAISEGRSTGELFF
14	TRBV28	TRBJ2-5	CASSVQGAGQTQYF
15	TRBV27	TRBJ2-3	CASSRWEGQADTQYF
16	TRBV6-6	TRBJ2-3	CASSRRTSGRTDTQYF
12	TRBV19	TRBJ1-1	CASKQGNTEAFF
13	TRBV3-1/TRBV3-2	TRBJ1-1	CASYDGMNTEAFF
14	TRBV6-5	TRBJ1-1	CASTIKQGSTEAFF
16	TRBV9	TRBJ1-3	CASSIRGGEPGNTIYF
12	TRBV6-5	TRBJ2-7	CATSRGGYEQYF
14	TRBV28	TRBJ2-7	CASSVGGGMGEQYF
18	TRBV11-2	TRBJ2-3	CASSPAKGQTLSTDTQYF
16	TRBV7-3	TRBJ2-2	CASSFLAGSDTGELFF
14	TRBV30	TRBJ2-5	CAWNTGQLQETQYF
12	TRBV5-4	TRBJ2-1	CASSLEVGEQFF
12	TRBV18	TRBJ2-7	CASSQAGDAQYF
12	TRBV6-6	TRBJ2-1	CASSYPNNEQFF
15	TRBV28	TRBJ2-5	CASSWGGAGEETQYF
15	TRBV4-1	TRBJ1-5	CASSQDHRGNQPQHF
15	TRBV10-1	TRBJ2-5	CASSESGGRPETQYF
15	TRBV11-2	TRBJ1-1	CASSLDVAGGTEAFF
17	TRBV4-1	TRBJ2-1	CASSQAPSGRSRGEQFF
15	TRBV9	TRBJ1-1	CASSDTGVANTEAFF
14	TRBV5-1	TRBJ2-3	CASSEVRVADTQYF
14	TRBV20-1	TRBJ2-1	CSASLGPGYNEQFF
10	TRBV30	TRBJ2-2	CAWGAEELFF
18	TRBV4-1	TRBJ2-3	CASSQDSVRLAGVNTQYF